This T cell receptor beta chain is from a study of shared clonotypes between healthy human individuals. The study, taken as a whole, reports: Compared with memory subsets, naive subsets generally had larger estimated richness.

The CDR3 runs to 15 residues. The germline V gene encodes CDR1 LGHNT and CDR2 FRNRAP. V was shortened by 5 bases and J by 4 bases, with 16 bases between the two germline ends. Profiling relied on immunoSEQ multiplex PCR, and the TCRdb table lists in-frame clones only, not all of them. The data contain 2 million to 3 million clones, approximately 93% of them singletons. Concerning this clone itself: Its target is not known.

The chain links TRBV12-5 to TRBJ2-3, with a tentative D call TRBD2 (6 bases). The TCR comes from a man between 18 and 35 years old in good health. Some clones in this sample may be carry-over from other donors' samples. The specimen sequenced was naive CD4+ T cells from PBMCs. As to subset: CD45RA+ positively selected. The CDR3 DNA follows: TGTGCTAGTGGTGCCGGGAGCTCCAGGGCAGATACGCAGTATTTT. Translating gives CASGAGSSRADTQYF.